The 10 T cell receptor beta chains given below trace back to one sample, sequenced in a study of beta chain features in type 1 diabetes. Every isolated RNA sample was fully reverse transcribed, so sequencing captured expressed TCRB transcripts. Assay: immunoSEQ multiplex PCR; the TCRdb copy retains only in-frame clones and omits some. The sample consists of over 120,000 clones, approximately 9.2% of them appearing once. The sequenced sample was central memory CD4+ T cells from blood. Receptors originate from a man between 18 and 35 years old in good health.

This clone has at least ten counts. The gene calls are TRBV9 and TRBJ1-4, with 7 positions matching TRBD1. V gave up 0 bases and J gave up 8 bases; unmatched junction bases: 7. The germline CDR1 and CDR2 sequences are SGDLS and YYNGEE. The CDR3 contains 15 residues. The CDR3 nucleotides read TGTGCCAGCAGCGTAGGATTAGGGGGCGGAGAAAAACTGTTTTTT. This sequence encodes CASSVGLGGGEKLFF. Complete variable domain (other parts from reference TRBV9 and TRBJ1-4): DSGVTQTPKHLITATGQRVTLRCSPRSGDLSVYWYQQSLDQGLQFLIQYYNGEERAKGNILERFSAQQFPDLHSELNLSSLELGDSALYFCASSVGLGGGEKLFFGSGTQLSVL.

The rearrangement links TRBV9 to TRBJ1-1, with D unclear. Germline CDR1 reads SGDLS; CDR2 reads YYNGEE. The CDR3 is 15 residues long. The V end lost 0 bases, the J end lost 1 base, and 10 bases lay between the germline ends. The CDR3 bases are TGTGCCAGCAGCGTAGCAGCGGCAGCGAACACTGAAGCTTTCTTT. Encoded protein: CASSVAAAANTEAFF.

This CDR3 is CASSPPLAGNKETQYF. The CDR3, as DNA: TGTGCCAGCTCACCACCCCTAGCGGGGAACAAAGAGACCCAGTACTTC. The rearrangement joins TRBV18 to TRBJ2-5; TRBD2 matches 9 bases. This CDR3 comprises 16 residues. With V trimmed by 0 bases and J by 3 bases, 5 bases remained unmatched. CDR1 is KGHSH, CDR2 LQKENI, per germline. The entire variable domain, with the rest obtained from reference TRBV18 and TRBJ2-5, is as follows: NAGVMQNPRHLVRRRGQEARLRCSPMKGHSHVYWYRQLPEEGLKFMVYLQKENIIDESGMPKERFSAEFPKEGPSILRIQQVVRGDSAAYFCASSPPLAGNKETQYFGPGTRLLVL.

The chain employs TRBV28 and TRBJ2-3, with D perhaps matching TRBD1 (6 bases). Germline-derived CDR1 and CDR2 are MDHEN and SYDVKM. The CDR3 loop spans 14 amino acids. V dropped 5 bases and J dropped 2 bases, with 11 bases sitting between them. CDR3 nucleotide sequence: TGTGCCAGCAGTGACGGACAGAACACAGATACGCAGTATTTT. It translates to CASSDGQNTDTQYF.

This sequence joins TRBV9 and TRBJ2-1; 7 bases line up with TRBD1. Germline V CDR1 and CDR2: SGDLS, YYNGEE. This CDR3 has 13 amino acids. With V trimmed by 3 bases and J by 8 bases, 5 bases remained unmatched. As DNA, the CDR3 is TGTGCCAGCAGCGGACTAACAGGGGATGAGCAGTTCTTC. It specifies CASSGLTGDEQFF.

This clone has a handful of counts. V usage is TRBV7-9 and J usage is TRBJ2-3; no clear D gene. Looked up from germline, CDR1 is SEHNR and CDR2 is FQNEAQ (reference sequence). V dropped 5 bases and J dropped 4 bases, with 13 bases sitting between them. The CDR3 consists of 14 residues. CDR3 bases: TGTGCCAGCAGCCTCCCATCCGGAGCAGATACGCAGTATTTT. Its translation is CASSLPSGADTQYF. The entire variable domain, with the rest obtained from reference TRBV7-9 and TRBJ2-3, is as follows: DTGVSQNPRHKITKRGQNVTFRCDPISEHNRLYWYRQTLGQGPEFLTYFQNEAQLEKSRLLSDRFSAERPKGSFSTLEIQRTEQGDSAMYLCASSLPSGADTQYFGPGTRLTVL.

J is TRBJ1-2 and V is TRBV5-1; D gene ambiguous. From germline, CDR1 is SGHRS and CDR2 YFSETQ. The V and J ends lost 3 bases and 4 bases respectively, with 13 bases between them. The CDR3 spans 14 residues. The CDR3 nucleotides read TGCGCCAGCAGCTCGGAGGGCCTGGGCTATGGCTACACCTTC. This encodes CASSSEGLGYGYTF.

This clone was recorded at least ten times. This sequence joins TRBV19 and TRBJ2-1, with 7 bases identical to TRBD1. The CDR3 has 16 residues. Germline CDR1 is LNHDA and CDR2 is SQIVND (reference sequence). After removal of 3 bases from V and 3 bases from J, the junction contained 8 bases not matched to a gene. CDR3 loop: CASSIRQGPFYNEQFF. The CDR3 DNA reads as TGTGCCAGTAGTATCCGACAGGGCCCCTTCTACAATGAGCAGTTCTTC.

This clone was picked up a small number of times. The V and J genes are TRBV6-5 and TRBJ2-5; TRBD2 might be the D (5 bases). Trimming took 5 bases from V and 2 from J, leaving 12 bases between them. Germline V gives CDR1 MNHEY, CDR2 SVGAGI. This CDR3 contains 14 residues. The CDR3 reads CASSVPGTQETQYF. The CDR3 coding sequence is TGTGCCAGCAGTGTTCCGGGAACTCAAGAGACCCAGTACTTC.

This clone was counted at least ten times. This rearrangement joins TRBV4-2 to TRBJ2-5, with 8 bases that match TRBD2. V shed 1 base, J shed 2 bases, and the junction held 9 bases outside the gene matches. In germline, CDR1 is LGHNA, CDR2 YNFKEQ. The CDR3 extends over 17 amino acids. Written as DNA, the CDR3 is TGTGCCAGCAGCCAAGGGGTCGGGACGGGGGGGCAAGAGACCCAGTACTTC. Encoded protein: CASSQGVGTGGQETQYF.